This TCR beta chain comes out of a study of beta chain features in type 1 diabetes. Study-level findings and limits: Type 1 diabetes patients had TCRB CDR3s that were shorter (moderately but significantly so) in all four CD4+ subsets. Naive, central memory and regulatory TCRB repertoires appeared more similar among patients than healthy donors. The study left unresolved whether HLA type influences TCRB rearrangement.

Regarding this clone: Antigen specificity is unknown.

Trimming removed 5 bases at V and 3 bases at J, with 4 bases between. Germline loops: CDR1 LNHDA, CDR2 SQIVND (reference sequence). The CDR3 is 11 amino acids. Sorting based on CD45RO/CCR7/CD25/CD127/CD95/CD27 separated CD4+ naive, central memory, regulatory and stem cell-like memory cells. Sequenced material consisted of expressed TCRB transcripts (all of the isolated RNA was reverse transcribed). Naive, central memory and regulatory T cell samples produced a mean of approximately 3.6 million reads. The method was immunoSEQ multiplex PCR; TCRdb's version includes in-frame clones alone and lacks a portion of them. The sample contains 250,000 to 300,000 clones, approximately 24% of which appear only once.

The V gene is TRBV19, the J gene TRBJ1-1; D uncertain. The material sequenced was naive CD4+ T cells from blood. The receptor was isolated from a woman in her twenties or thirties with type 1 diabetes. The CDR3 DNA sequence: TGTGCCAGTAGTTACTACACTGAAGCTTTCTTT. This sequence encodes CASSYYTEAFF. The variable domain in full, completed from reference TRBV19 and TRBJ1-1, reads DGGITQSPKYLFRKEGQNVTLSCEQNLNHDAMYWYRQDPGQGLRLIYYSQIVNDFQKGDIAEGYSVSREKKESFPLTVTSAQKNPTAFYLCASSYYTEAFFGQGTRLTVV.